The next 20 T cell receptor beta chains were all read from a single sample in a study of sequential checkpoint blockade in melanoma. Specified treatment: randomized to nivolumab then ipilimumab (arm A) or the reverse (arm B). Sequenced by immunoSEQ multiplex PCR; TCRdb stores in-frame clones only, minus some. The repertoire has fewer than 5,500 clones, about 20% of them found once; the top ten carry around 9.4%. The material sequenced was tumor tissue (inferred from file names), taken from a patient given nivolumab and ipilimumab in sequence. These receptor sequences come from a human donor with melanoma.

The rearrangement uses TRBV23-1 and TRBJ1-1; no definite D call. Being an ORF, TRBV23-1 has a function that is uncertain. This CDR3 region has 13 residues. V gave up 6 bases and J gave up 0 bases, with 8 bases separating them. This chain's CDR3 is CASSQEVNTEAFF. The CDR3 DNA reads TGCGCCAGCAGCCAAGAAGTGAACACTGAAGCTTTCTTT.

The rearrangement joins TRBV6-8 to TRBJ2-1; TRBD2 aligns across 7 bases. V dropped 6 bases and J dropped 5; count of bases not matched to a gene: 10. Germline CDR1 reads MNHGY; CDR2 reads SAAAGT. This CDR3 comprises 15 residues. The CDR3 here is CASSYGRDYHNEQFF. Here the CDR3 DNA reads TGTGCCAGCAGCTATGGAAGGGACTACCACAATGAGCAGTTCTTC.

The chain is built from TRBV28 and TRBJ2-1; a weak D match, TRBD1 (5 bases). Deletions cut 4 bases from V and 6 bases from J, with 13 bases between. Looked up from germline, CDR1 is MDHEN and CDR2 is SYDVKM. This CDR3 is 14 amino acids long. As DNA, the CDR3 is TGTGCCAGCAGTTCCCCGGGCAGGGCCAATGAGCAGTTCTTC. Its translation is CASSSPGRANEQFF.

CDR3 protein: CASSPTGTNSYEQYF. As DNA, the CDR3 is TGTGCCAGCAGCCCTACAGGAACCAACTCCTACGAGCAGTACTTC. This sequence joins TRBV11-3 and TRBJ2-7; D perhaps matches TRBD1 (5 bases). Trimming cost V 5 bases and J 0 bases, with 14 bases left between them. CDR1 and CDR2 from the germline V gene are SGHNT and YENEEA. The CDR3 spans 15 residues.

By share, this clone counts as medium-sized (0.01 to 0.1%). The chain joins TRBV28 to TRBJ1-4, with 9 bases identical to TRBD1. The CDR3 contains 14 residues. CDR1 and CDR2 from the germline V gene are MDHEN and SYDVKM. J lost 9 bases, V lost 5 bases, and 7 bases had no gene match. The CDR3 reads CASSTWDRAKKLFF. The CDR3 nucleotides read TGTGCCAGCAGTACGTGGGACAGGGCAAAAAAACTGTTTTTT.

This clone was detected a few times. The V and J genes are TRBV6-8 and TRBJ2-1; no firm D call. The CDR3 spans 14 residues. Trimming cost V 1 base and J 5 bases, with 9 bases left between them. CDR1 and CDR2 from the germline V gene are MNHGY and SAAAGT. The CDR3 DNA follows: TGTGCCAGCAGTTACTTGGGAAAGAACAATGAGCAGTTCTTC. Translation: CASSYLGKNNEQFF.

The V gene is TRBV28, the J gene TRBJ2-2; D is possibly TRBD1 (5 bases). The germline V gene encodes CDR1 MDHEN and CDR2 SYDVKM. V was trimmed by 2 bases and J by 1 base, leaving 11 bases between them. The CDR3 contains 16 residues. CDR3 nucleotides: TGTGCCAGCAGTTTAATGTACAGGCAGAACACCGGGGAGCTGTTTTTT. Its translation is CASSLMYRQNTGELFF.

This clone is medium-sized (0.01 to 0.1%) by share. This chain joins TRBV23-1 and TRBJ1-2; TRBD1 aligns across 7 bases. TRBV23-1 is labeled an ORF, and its function is uncertain. V lost 6 bases and J lost 0; bases outside the gene matches: 16. The CDR3 runs to 18 residues. The CDR3 is CASSQVYRGPLANYGYTF. In nucleotides, the CDR3 is TGCGCCAGCAGCCAAGTCTACAGGGGCCCTTTGGCTAACTATGGCTACACCTTC.

This clone has a count of ten or more. In DNA, the CDR3 is TGTGCCACCCTCCAGGCACAGGGACCCAACTATGGCTACACCTTC. It encodes CATLQAQGPNYGYTF. The chain employs TRBV9 and TRBJ1-2; perhaps TRBD1 as D (6 bases). Deletions cut 9 bases from V and 2 bases from J, with 20 bases between. Germline V gives CDR1 SGDLS, CDR2 YYNGEE. The CDR3 is 15 amino acids.

This chain connects TRBV5-1 to TRBJ1-1, with D possibly being TRBD1 (5 bases). V dropped 2 bases and J dropped 3 bases, with 11 bases sitting between them. The germline gives CDR1 SGHRS, CDR2 YFSETQ. The CDR3 totals 14 residues. CDR3 protein: CASSFQGRYTEAFF. The CDR3 DNA sequence: TGCGCCAGCAGCTTTCAGGGAAGGTACACTGAAGCTTTCTTT.

The chain is built from TRBV28 and TRBJ1-2; 7 nucleotides align to TRBD1. The CDR3 has 15 residues. Germline V gene sequence: CDR1 MDHEN, CDR2 SYDVKM. V gave up 5 bases and J gave up 4 bases; unmatched junction bases: 10. This chain's CDR3 is CASSPEDRFPYGYTF. The DNA for the CDR3 is TGTGCCAGCAGTCCGGAGGACAGGTTCCCCTATGGCTACACCTTC.

V and J are TRBV9 and TRBJ2-1; unclear D gene. Deletions cut 0 bases from V and 4 bases from J, with 14 bases between. CDR1 is SGDLS, CDR2 YYNGEE, per germline. CDR3 length equals 16 residues. In DNA form, the CDR3 reads TGTGCCAGCAGCGTAGTTGTTGTTGGGGAATACAATGAGCAGTTCTTC. Protein product: CASSVVVVGEYNEQFF.

The gene calls are TRBV28 and TRBJ1-1; D may be TRBD1 (5 bases). Looked up from germline, CDR1 is MDHEN and CDR2 is SYDVKM. Trimming left V 4 bases short and J 1 base short, with 13 bases between. The CDR3 contains 15 residues. This CDR3 reads CASSSLRDANTEAFF. Here the CDR3 DNA reads TGTGCCAGCAGTTCACTCCGGGACGCGAACACTGAAGCTTTCTTT.

The chain recombines TRBV29-1 with TRBJ2-2; a possible D gene is TRBD1 (5 bases). Trimming shortened V by 6 bases and J by 2 bases, and 10 bases separated the two germline ends. This CDR3 region has 13 residues. Germline values: CDR1 SQVTM, CDR2 ANQGSEA. This CDR3 reads CSVVRGNTGELFF. The CDR3 coding sequence is TGCAGCGTAGTAAGGGGAAACACCGGGGAGCTGTTTTTT.

This chain joins TRBV19 and TRBJ2-2; D unclear. Germline CDR1 is LNHDA and CDR2 is SQIVND (reference sequence). CDR3 length: 11 amino acids. Trimming left V 4 bases short and J 8 bases short, with 5 bases between. The CDR3 region is CASSTGGELFF. In DNA form, the CDR3 reads TGTGCCAGTAGTACGGGTGGGGAGCTGTTTTTT.

This clone was observed at least ten times. This rearrangement joins TRBV6-1 to TRBJ1-1; tentatively, D is TRBD1 (6 bases). Germline V gene sequence: CDR1 MNHNS, CDR2 SASEGT. This CDR3 has 15 amino acids. Trimming shortened V by 0 bases and J by 4 bases, and 12 bases separated the two germline ends. For the CDR3, the DNA is TGTGCCAGCAGTGAAGCGCTCCGGGGGCCCACTGAAGCTTTCTTT. This gives the protein CASSEALRGPTEAFF.

There are a few counts of this clone. The chain carries TRBV28 and TRBJ1-2; D not certain. Trimming took 5 bases from V and 8 from J, leaving 12 bases between them. The CDR3 has 12 amino acids. Germline CDR1 reads MDHEN; CDR2 reads SYDVKM. The CDR3 sequence is CASSPVPLGYTF. DNA for the CDR3: TGTGCCAGCAGTCCAGTTCCCTTGGGCTACACCTTC.

This chain connects TRBV7-7 to TRBJ2-7, with TRBD2 as a possible D gene (7 bases). The length of the CDR3 is 16 residues. Germline CDR1 is SSHAT and CDR2 is FNYEAQ (reference sequence). V was clipped by 4 bases and J by 4 bases, with 20 bases between them. DNA of the CDR3: TGTGCCAGCAGCTCCCTGGGGGGGGGCGTTGTATACGAGCAGTACTTC. Encoded protein: CASSSLGGGVVYEQYF.

The rearrangement joins TRBV6-8 to TRBJ1-2; a weak D match, TRBD1 (6 bases). The CDR3 spans 17 residues. Germline-derived CDR1 and CDR2 are MNHGY and SAAAGT. V shed 0 bases and J shed 5 bases, with 19 bases lying between them. CDR3 bases: TGTGCCAGCAGTTACTCGATGGGCCAGGGGAGTCGGTATGGCTACACCTTC. Protein sequence: CASSYSMGQGSRYGYTF.

The V and J genes are TRBV29-1 and TRBJ1-2; TRBD1 matches 8 bases. The V segment lost 4 bases and the J segment 2 bases; nucleotides outside the gene matches: 0. The CDR3 contains 12 residues. Germline V gene sequence: CDR1 SQVTM, CDR2 ANQGSEA. The CDR3 sequence: CSVGTGNYGYTF. DNA of the CDR3: TGCAGCGTTGGGACAGGGAACTATGGCTACACCTTC. The whole variable domain, remainder taken from reference TRBV29-1 and TRBJ1-2, is SAVISQKPSRDICQRGTSLTIQCQVDSQVTMMFWYRQQPGQSLTLIATANQGSEATYESGFVIDKFPISRPNLTFSTLTVSNMSPEDSSIYLCSVGTGNYGYTFGSGTRLTVV.